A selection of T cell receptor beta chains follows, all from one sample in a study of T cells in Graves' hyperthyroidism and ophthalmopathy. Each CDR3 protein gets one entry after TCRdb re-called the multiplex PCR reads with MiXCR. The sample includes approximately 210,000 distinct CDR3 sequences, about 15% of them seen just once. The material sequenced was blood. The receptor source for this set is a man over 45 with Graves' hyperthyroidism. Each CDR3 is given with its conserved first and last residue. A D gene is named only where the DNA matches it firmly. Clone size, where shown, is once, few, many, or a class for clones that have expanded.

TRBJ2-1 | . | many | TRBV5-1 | CASSLGVGAYNEQFF | TGCGCCAGCAGCTTGGGGGTAGGGGCCTACAATGAGCAGTTCTTC
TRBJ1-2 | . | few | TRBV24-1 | CATSDSVNGYGYTF | TGTGCCACCAGTGATTCAGTCAACGGCTATGGCTACACCTTC
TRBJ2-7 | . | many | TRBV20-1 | CSARGTPPFGEQYF | TGCAGTGCTAGGGGGACACCTCCTTTCGGGGAGCAGTACTTC
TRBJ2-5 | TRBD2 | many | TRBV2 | CASSADSGRKETQYF | TGTGCCAGCAGTGCCGATAGCGGGAGAAAAGAGACCCAGTACTTC
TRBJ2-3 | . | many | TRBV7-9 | CASSSDWPSTDTQYF | TGTGCCAGCAGCTCTGACTGGCCTAGCACAGATACGCAGTATTTT
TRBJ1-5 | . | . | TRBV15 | CATSLFRGNQPQHF | TGTGCCACCAGCCTCTTTAGGGGGAATCAGCCCCAGCATTTT
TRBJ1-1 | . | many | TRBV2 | CASSGRQNTEAFF | TGTGCCAGCAGCGGAAGGCAGAACACTGAAGCTTTCTTT
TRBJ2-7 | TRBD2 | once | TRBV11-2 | CASSPRLAGGPGASYEQYF | TGTGCCAGCAGCCCCAGACTAGCGGGAGGGCCGGGTGCCTCCTACGAGCAGTACTTC
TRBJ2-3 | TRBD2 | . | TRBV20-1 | CSARKGGSFADTQYF | TGCAGTGCTAGAAAAGGCGGGAGTTTTGCAGATACGCAGTATTTT
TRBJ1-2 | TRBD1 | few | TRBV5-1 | CASKLVTGGIDGYTF | TGCGCCAGCAAGCTCGTGACAGGGGGTATAGATGGCTACACCTTC
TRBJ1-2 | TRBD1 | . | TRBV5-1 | CASSLGEGASGYTF | TGCGCCAGCAGCTTGGGCGAGGGGGCGTCGGGCTACACCTTC
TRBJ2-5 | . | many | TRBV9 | CASSPRYSQETQYF | TGTGCCAGCAGCCCCCGGTACTCCCAAGAGACCCAGTACTTC
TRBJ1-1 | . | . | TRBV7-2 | CASSLQGGMNTEAFF | TGTGCCAGCAGCTTACAGGGCGGAATGAACACTGAAGCTTTCTTT
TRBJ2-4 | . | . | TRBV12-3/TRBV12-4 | CASSLDTGGDIQYF | TGTGCCAGCAGTTTGGATACAGGTGGGGACATTCAGTACTTC
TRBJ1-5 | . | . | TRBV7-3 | CASSLQWRPRWSNQPQHF | TGTGCCAGCAGCCTACAATGGCGTCCTAGGTGGTCGAATCAGCCCCAGCATTTT
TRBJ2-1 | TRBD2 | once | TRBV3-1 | CASSQVHTSGKYNEQFF | TGTGCCAGCAGCCAAGTCCATACTAGCGGGAAATACAATGAGCAGTTCTTC
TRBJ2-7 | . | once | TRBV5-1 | CASSLDGRATYEQYF | TGCGCCAGCAGCTTGGATGGCAGGGCAACCTACGAGCAGTACTTC
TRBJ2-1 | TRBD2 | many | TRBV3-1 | CASSPAGTSGRVSGQFF | TGTGCCAGCAGCCCAGCCGGGACTAGCGGGAGGGTGAGCGGCCAGTTCTTC
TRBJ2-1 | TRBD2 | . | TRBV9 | CASSVGGGGRQFF | TGTGCCAGCAGCGTCGGGGGGGGGGGGCGGCAGTTCTTC
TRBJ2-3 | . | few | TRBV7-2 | CASSQGPADTQYF | TGTGCCAGCAGTCAGGGGCCAGCGGATACGCAGTATTTT
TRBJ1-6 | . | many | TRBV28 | CASSLPFAPSDSPLHF | TGTGCCAGCAGTTTGCCGTTTGCGCCCAGCGATTCACCCCTCCACTTT
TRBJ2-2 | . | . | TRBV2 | CASSVQPSNTGELFF | TGTGCCAGCAGTGTACAGCCATCGAACACCGGGGAGCTGTTTTTT
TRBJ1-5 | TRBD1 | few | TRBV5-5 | CASSLGTGLWNQPQHF | TGTGCCAGCAGCCTCGGGACAGGGTTATGGAATCAGCCCCAGCATTTT
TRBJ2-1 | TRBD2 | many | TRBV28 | CASRRGLAEPYNEQFF | TGTGCCAGCAGACGGGGACTAGCGGAGCCTTACAATGAGCAGTTCTTC
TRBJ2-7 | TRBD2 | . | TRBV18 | CASSQGLAGASGEQYF | TGTGCCAGCTCCCAAGGACTAGCGGGAGCTTCGGGGGAGCAGTACTTC
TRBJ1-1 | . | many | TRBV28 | CASSLSGRMNTEAFF | TGTGCCAGCAGTTTATCAGGACGCATGAACACTGAAGCTTTCTTT
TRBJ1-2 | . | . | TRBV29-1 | CSVDDSSRGYTF | TGCAGCGTTGATGACTCCTCTAGGGGCTACACCTTC
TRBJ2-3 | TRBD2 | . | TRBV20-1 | CSARRAGGPHFVSGTQYF | TGCAGTGCTAGAAGGGCGGGAGGGCCCCATTTTGTAAGTGGTACGCAGTATTTT
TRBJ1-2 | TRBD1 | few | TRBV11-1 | CASSLSGTGGDGYTF | TGTGCCAGCAGCTTATCGGGGACAGGGGGCGATGGCTACACCTTC
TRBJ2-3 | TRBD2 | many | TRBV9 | CASSAGITRGDMDTQYF | TGTGCCAGCAGCGCGGGGATCACGCGGGGGGATATGGATACGCAGTATTTT
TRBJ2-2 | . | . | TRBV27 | CACSLDREGGSFGGNTGELFF | TGTGCCTGCAGTTTAGATAGGGAAGGGGGTAGCTTCGGGGGGAACACCGGGGAGCTGTTTTTT
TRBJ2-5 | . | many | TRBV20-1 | CSASGWLSSEGETQYF | TGCAGTGCTAGTGGATGGTTGAGTTCTGAGGGAGAGACCCAGTACTTC
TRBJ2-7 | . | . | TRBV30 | CAWSARRIGYEQYF | TGTGCCTGGAGTGCACGTCGGATAGGCTACGAGCAGTACTTC
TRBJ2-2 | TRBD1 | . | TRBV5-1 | CASSLGTETNTGELFF | TGCGCCAGCAGCCTCGGGACAGAGACAAACACCGGGGAGCTGTTTTTT
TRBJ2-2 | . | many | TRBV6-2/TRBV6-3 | CASTHSSHTGELFF | TGTGCCAGCACCCACTCGTCCCACACCGGGGAGCTGTTTTTT
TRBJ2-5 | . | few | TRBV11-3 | CASSRAAEETQYF | TGTGCCAGCAGCCGGGCAGCGGAAGAGACCCAGTACTTC
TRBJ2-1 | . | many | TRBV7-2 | CASSLFPPGAGIRNEQFF | TGTGCCAGCAGCTTATTCCCGCCCGGGGCGGGAATCAGAAATGAGCAGTTCTTC
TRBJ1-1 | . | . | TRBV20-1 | CSALSSGRNTEAFF | TGCAGTGCTCTATCCTCGGGACGGAACACTGAAGCTTTCTTT
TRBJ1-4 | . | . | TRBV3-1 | CASSQDGGAKLFF | TGTGCCAGCAGCCAAGATGGGGGGGCAAAACTGTTTTTT
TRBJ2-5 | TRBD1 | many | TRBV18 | CASSPWTGTETQYF | TGTGCCAGCTCACCGTGGACAGGGACGGAGACCCAGTACTTC
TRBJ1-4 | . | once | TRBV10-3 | CAISSTGFGEKLFF | TGTGCCATCAGTTCGACAGGATTTGGTGAAAAACTGTTTTTT
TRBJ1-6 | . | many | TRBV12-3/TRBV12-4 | CASSRGINSPLHF | TGTGCCAGCAGCCGCGGGATCAATTCACCCCTCCACTTT
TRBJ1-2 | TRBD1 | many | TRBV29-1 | CSVGQGDYGYTF | TGCAGCGTCGGACAGGGGGACTATGGCTACACCTTC